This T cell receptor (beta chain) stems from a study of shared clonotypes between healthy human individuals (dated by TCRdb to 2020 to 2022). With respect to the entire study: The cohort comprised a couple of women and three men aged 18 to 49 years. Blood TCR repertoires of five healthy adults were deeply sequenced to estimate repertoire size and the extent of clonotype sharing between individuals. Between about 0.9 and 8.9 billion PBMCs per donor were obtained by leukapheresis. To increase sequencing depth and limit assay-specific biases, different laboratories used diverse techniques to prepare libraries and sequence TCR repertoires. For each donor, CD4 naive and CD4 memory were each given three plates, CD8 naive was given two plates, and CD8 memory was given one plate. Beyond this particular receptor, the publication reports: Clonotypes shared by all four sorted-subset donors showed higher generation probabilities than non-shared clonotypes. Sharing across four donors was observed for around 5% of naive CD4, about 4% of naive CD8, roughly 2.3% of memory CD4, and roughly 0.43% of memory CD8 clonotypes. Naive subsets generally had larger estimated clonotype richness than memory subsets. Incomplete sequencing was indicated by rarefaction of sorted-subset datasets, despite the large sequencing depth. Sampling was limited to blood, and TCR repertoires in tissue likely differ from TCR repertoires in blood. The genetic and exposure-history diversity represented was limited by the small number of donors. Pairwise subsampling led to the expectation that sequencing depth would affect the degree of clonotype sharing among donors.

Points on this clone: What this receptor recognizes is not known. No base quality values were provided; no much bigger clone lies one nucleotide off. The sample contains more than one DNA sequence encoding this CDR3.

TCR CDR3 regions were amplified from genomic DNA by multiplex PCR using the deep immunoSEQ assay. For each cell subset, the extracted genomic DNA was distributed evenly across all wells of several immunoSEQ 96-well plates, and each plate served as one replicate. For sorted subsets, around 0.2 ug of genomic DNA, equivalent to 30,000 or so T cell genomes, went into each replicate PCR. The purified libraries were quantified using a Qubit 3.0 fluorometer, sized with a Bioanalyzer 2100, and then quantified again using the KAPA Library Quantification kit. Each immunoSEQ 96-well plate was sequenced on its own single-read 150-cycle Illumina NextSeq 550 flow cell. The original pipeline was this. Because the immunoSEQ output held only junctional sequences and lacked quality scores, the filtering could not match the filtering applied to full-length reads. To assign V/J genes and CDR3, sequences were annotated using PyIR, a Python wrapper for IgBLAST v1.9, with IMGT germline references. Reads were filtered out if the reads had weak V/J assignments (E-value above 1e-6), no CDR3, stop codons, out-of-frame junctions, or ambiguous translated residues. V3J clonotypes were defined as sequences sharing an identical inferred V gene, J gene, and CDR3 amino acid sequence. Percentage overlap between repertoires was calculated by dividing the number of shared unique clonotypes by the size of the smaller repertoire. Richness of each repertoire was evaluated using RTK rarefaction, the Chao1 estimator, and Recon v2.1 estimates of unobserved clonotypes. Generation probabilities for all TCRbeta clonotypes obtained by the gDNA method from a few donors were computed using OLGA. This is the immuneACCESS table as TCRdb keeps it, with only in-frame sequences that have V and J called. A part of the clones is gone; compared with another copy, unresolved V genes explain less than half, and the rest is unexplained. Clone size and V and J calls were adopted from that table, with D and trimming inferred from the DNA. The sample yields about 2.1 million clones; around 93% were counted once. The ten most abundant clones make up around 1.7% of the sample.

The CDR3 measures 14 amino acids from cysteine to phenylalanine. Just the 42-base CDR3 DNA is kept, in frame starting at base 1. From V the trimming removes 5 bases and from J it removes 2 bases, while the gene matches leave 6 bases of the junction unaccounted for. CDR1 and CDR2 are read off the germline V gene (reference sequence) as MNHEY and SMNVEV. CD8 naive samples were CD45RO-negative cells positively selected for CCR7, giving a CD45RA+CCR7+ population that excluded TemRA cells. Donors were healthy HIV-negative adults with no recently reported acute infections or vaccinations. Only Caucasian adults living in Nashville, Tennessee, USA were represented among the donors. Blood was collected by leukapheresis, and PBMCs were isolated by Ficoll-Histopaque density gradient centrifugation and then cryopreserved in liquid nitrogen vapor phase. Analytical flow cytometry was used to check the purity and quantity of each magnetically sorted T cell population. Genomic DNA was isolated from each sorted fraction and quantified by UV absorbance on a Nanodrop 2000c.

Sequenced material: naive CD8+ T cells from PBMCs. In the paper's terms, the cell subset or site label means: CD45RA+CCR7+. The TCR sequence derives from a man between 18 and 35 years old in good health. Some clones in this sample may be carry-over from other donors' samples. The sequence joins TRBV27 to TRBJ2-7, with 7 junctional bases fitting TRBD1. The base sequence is TGTGCCAGCAGTCCCAGGGGGACCGCCTACGAGCAGTACTTC. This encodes CASSPRGTAYEQYF.